This T cell receptor beta chain was sequenced during a study of CD8+ T cells in alopecia areata. The wider study: Twice a day, 5 to 10 mg of oral tofacitinib was administered to treated patients. Tofacitinib administration persisted for 6 to 18 months, succeeded by 6 months off drug.

The CDR3 has 16 residues. The germline V gene encodes CDR1 LGHNA and CDR2 YNFKEQ. V lost 0 bases and J 2 bases, leaving 11 bases between the germline ends. Study conclusions and caveats: Whereas mice showed it more clearly, TCR sharing across patients was murkier, possibly because of HLA.

A word on this clone: As yet, its antigen is unknown.

Both peripheral blood and punch biopsies of lesional scalp skin were obtained from patients who had alopecia areata. Extracted from the samples, RNA was reverse transcribed into cDNA to serve as the sequencing template. Some clones are missing from TCRdb's copy, which holds only in-frame ones; the method was immunoSEQ multiplex PCR. This sample carries 15,000 to 20,000 clones, 60% to 80% of them seen once, and the ten largest clones take approximately 6.1%. V usage is TRBV4-2 and J usage is TRBJ1-5, with no clear D. Sequencing used skin, obtained at week 0. The sequence was collected from a human donor with alopecia areata. The CDR3 DNA follows: TGTGCCAGCAGCCAAGAAGGTAGGAGGGGCAATCAGCCCCAGCATTTT. It yields the protein CASSQEGRRGNQPQHF.